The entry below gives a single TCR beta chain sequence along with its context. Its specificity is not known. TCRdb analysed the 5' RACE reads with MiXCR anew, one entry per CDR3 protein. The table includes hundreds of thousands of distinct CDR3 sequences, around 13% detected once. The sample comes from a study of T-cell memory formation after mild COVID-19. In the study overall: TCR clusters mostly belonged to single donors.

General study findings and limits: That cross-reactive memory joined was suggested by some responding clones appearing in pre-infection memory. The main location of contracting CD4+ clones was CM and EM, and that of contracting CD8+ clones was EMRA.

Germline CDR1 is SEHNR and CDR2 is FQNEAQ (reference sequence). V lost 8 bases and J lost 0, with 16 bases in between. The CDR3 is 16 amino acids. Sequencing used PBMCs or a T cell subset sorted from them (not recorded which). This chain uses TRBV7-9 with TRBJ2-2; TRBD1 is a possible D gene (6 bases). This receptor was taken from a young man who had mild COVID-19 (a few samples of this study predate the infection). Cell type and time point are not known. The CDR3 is CASSNRQASNTGELFF. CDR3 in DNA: TGTGCCAGCTCCAACCGACAGGCGTCGAACACCGGGGAGCTGTTTTTT.